This T cell receptor beta chain appears in the sequencing data of a study of OX40 agonist ivuxolimab in advanced cancers. Study overall: Patients assigned to dose escalation were diagnosed with hepatocellular carcinoma, melanoma, renal cell or head and neck cancer. Of the patients, three showed partial responses, one with hepatocellular carcinoma and two with cutaneous melanoma. Study-level results: CD8+ T cells (on average) carried more expanded clones than CD4+ T cells. No antigen was identified for the clonally expanded peripheral T cells.

To note about this clone: Its antigen remains unknown.

In germline, CDR1 is MNHNY, CDR2 SVGAGI (reference sequence). J lost 4 bases, V lost 5 bases, and 0 bases had no gene match. The CDR3 contains 15 residues. The repertoire was sequenced with immunoSEQ multiplex PCR; TCRdb's copy has only in-frame clones and lacks some. Seen here are 50,000 to 55,000 clones, 81% observed once, and the top ten hold about 0.69%. V gene TRBV6-6 combines with J gene TRBJ2-1; 15 bases are a match to TRBD2. The specimen was CD4+ or CD8+ T cells sorted from blood, collected in a trial of the OX40 agonist ivuxolimab. The origin of this receptor is an adult with an advanced solid tumor such as melanoma, head and neck, liver or kidney cancer. The chain's CDR3 is CASSGTSGGYNEQFF. The CDR3 DNA is TGTGCCAGCAGTGGGACTAGCGGGGGGTACAATGAGCAGTTCTTC.